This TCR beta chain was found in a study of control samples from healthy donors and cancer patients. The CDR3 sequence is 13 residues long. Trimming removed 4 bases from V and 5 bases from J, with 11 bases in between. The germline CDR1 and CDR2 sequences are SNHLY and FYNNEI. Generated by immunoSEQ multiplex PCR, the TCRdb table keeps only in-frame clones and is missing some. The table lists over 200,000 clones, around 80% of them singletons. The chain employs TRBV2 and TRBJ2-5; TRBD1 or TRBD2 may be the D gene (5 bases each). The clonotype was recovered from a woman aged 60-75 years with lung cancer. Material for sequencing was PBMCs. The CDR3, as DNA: TGTGCCAGCAGTGGTGGGGGATTCGAGACCCAGTACTTC. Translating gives CASSGGGFETQYF. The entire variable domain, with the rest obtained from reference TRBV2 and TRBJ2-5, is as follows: EPEVTQTPSHQVTQMGQEVILRCVPISNHLYFYWYRQILGQKVEFLVSFYNNEISEKSEIFDDQFSVERPDGSNFTLKIRSTKLEDSAMYFCASSGGGFETQYFGPGTRLLVL.